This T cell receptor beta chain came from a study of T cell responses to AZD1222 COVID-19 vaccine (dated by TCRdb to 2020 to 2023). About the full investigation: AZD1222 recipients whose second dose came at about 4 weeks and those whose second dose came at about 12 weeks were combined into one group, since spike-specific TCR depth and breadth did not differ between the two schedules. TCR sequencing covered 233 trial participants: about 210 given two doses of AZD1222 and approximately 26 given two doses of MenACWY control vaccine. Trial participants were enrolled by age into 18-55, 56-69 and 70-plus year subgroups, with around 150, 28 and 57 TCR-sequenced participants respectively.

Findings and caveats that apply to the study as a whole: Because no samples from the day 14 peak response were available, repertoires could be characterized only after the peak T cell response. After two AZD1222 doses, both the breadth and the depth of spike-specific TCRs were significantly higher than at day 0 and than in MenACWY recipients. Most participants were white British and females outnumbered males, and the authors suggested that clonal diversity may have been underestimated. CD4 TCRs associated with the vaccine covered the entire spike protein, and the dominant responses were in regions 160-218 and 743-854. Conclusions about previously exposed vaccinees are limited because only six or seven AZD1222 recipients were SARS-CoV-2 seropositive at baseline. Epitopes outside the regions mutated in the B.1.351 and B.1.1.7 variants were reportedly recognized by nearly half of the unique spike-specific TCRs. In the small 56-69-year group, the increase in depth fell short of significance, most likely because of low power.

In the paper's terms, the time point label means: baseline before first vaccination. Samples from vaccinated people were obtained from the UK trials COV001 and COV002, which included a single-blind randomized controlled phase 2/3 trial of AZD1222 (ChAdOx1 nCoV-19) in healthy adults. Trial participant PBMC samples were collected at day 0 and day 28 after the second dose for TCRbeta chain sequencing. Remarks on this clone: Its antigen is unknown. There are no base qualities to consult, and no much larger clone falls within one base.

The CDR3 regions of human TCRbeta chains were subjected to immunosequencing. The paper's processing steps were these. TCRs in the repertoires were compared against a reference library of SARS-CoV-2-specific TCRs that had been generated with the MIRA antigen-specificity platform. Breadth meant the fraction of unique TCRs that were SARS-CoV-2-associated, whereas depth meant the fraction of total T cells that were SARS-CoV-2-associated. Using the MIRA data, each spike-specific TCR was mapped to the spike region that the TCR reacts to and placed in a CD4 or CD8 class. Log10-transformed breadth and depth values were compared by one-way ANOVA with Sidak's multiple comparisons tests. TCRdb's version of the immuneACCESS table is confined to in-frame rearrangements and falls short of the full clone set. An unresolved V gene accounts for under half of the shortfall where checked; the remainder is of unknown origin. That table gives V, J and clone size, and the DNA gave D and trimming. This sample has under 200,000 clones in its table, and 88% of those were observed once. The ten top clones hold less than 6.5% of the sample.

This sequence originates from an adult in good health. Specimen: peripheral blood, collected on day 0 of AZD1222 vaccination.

DNA sequence: TGTGCCAGCAGCTTGGCCGCTAGCGGGAGCGTCTACGAGCAGTACTTC. This sequence encodes CASSLAASGSVYEQYF. The V and J segments used are TRBV7-6 and TRBJ2-7; a stretch of 10 junction bases matches TRBD2. There are 16 amino acids in the CDR3, from cysteine to phenylalanine inclusive. Only the CDR3 DNA stays, 48 bases, in frame from base 1. CDR1 and CDR2, per the germline V gene, are SGHVS and FNYEAQ. V is pruned by 3 bases and J by 3 bases, leaving 8 bases of the junction without a gene match.